This T cell receptor beta chain came from a study of immune characterization of retroperitoneal liposarcoma. MiXCR was run by TCRdb on the PCR reads, yielding one entry per CDR3 protein. The table includes about 4,300 distinct CDR3 sequences, about a third detected once. This CDR3 comprises 16 residues. Trimming cost V 5 bases and J 0 bases, with 14 bases left between them. The V and J genes are TRBV12-3 or TRBV12-4 and TRBJ2-1; D unresolved. The TCR comes from a male donor with retroperitoneal liposarcoma. Sequenced material: tumor tissue. DNA for the CDR3: TGTGCCAGCAGTCTCTATAGGTGGGACTCCTACAATGAGCAGTTCTTC. Its translation: CASSLYRWDSYNEQFF.